The sequence of this T cell receptor (beta chain) was determined in a study of blood T cells in healthy people across ages (dated by TCRdb to between 2015 and 2017). Study-level background: In model experiments, roughly one uniquely barcoded TCR beta cDNA molecule per two T cells was captured by template switching. To track age-related changes in TCR beta repertoire diversity, the study relied on deep sequencing normalized with unique cDNA molecular identifiers. The donors were split into four age groups: young (average around 15 years), middle-aged (around 40), aged (approximately 60) and long-lived (roughly 77). For two donors (one aged 18 to 30 and one aged 80 or older), the study analyzed two additional independent replicas of 1 million unique cDNA reads from the same blood draw.

To note about this clonotype: The antigen this receptor binds is unknown. Within one base of it there is no much larger clone, and no base qualities were kept.

From a lookup of the germline V gene (reference sequence), CDR1 and CDR2 are DFQATT and SNEGSKA. At the junction V is shortened by 0 bases and J by 4 bases, with 9 bases in between. Counted from cysteine to phenylalanine, this CDR3 has 13 amino acids. The CDR3 DNA has 39 bases and is translated from base 1. The method behind the library was 5' RACE. TCRdb records Illumina HiSeq 2500 as the sequencer. A second PCR of roughly 6 to 11 cycles was run with a J-beta primer mix and a sample-barcoded 5' primer. Each TCR beta cDNA molecule received a unique molecular identifier from a template-switch 5' adaptor carrying 12 random nucleotides. Each sample yielded at least 2.5 million CDR3-containing paired-end reads. First-strand cDNA was synthesized from all RNA with the Mint cDNA synthesis kit, primed by a TRBC-specific oligonucleotide. All cDNA was treated with uracil-DNA glycosylase and then went through a first 18-cycle PCR with the universal primers M1SS and BC2_uni_R. The authors' analysis ran thus. Normalization of each sample was performed by random selection of 1 million high-quality reads, each carrying a distinct molecular identifier. Instead of being binned into consensus sequences, reads with shared molecular identifiers were discarded. MiTCR, with a Q25 quality threshold and the strictest error-elimination algorithm, was used for CDR3 identification, clonotype clustering and error correction. Lower-bound total TCR beta diversity was estimated with a nonparametric unseen species model using Euler transformation. Using fastp trimming at Q25 and MiXCR clonotype assembly, TCRdb reanalyzed the public sequencing data and kept in-frame beta chains. Merged by CDR3 protein, the rows form single entries marked with the most common genes and DNA. The V and J calls follow TCRdb's processing rather than the paper's. Within this sample are around 1,000,000 distinct CDR3 sequences, with approximately 25% of them counted one time only. The ten largest clones take up around 0.75% of the sample.

General conclusions and limits of the study: As age increased, observed TCR beta diversity per million T cells dropped in a roughly linear way, and a significant reduction was already evident by age about 36. Bulk unsorted PBMC profiling prevented conclusive comparison of naive and antigen-experienced compartments. Estimates of total diversity based on one million sequenced T cells were considered lower bounds and underestimates. Compared with the aged group, the long-lived group had more naive CD4+ T cells, fewer expanded clones and increased TCR diversity, suggesting age selection. A strong correlation was found between observed TCR beta diversity and the percentage of naive T cells measured by flow cytometry. The CMV infection status of donors was not known, potentially confounding age-related changes in expanded clonotypes.

Systemically healthy Caucasian individuals from Russia, 35 to 40 in total and aged about 6 to 100 years, were included as donors. About 10 milliliters of peripheral blood were collected from each donor into EDTA-treated Vacutainer tubes. Ficoll-Paque density-gradient centrifugation was used to isolate PBMCs, with at least 7 million obtained per sample. Total RNA, at least 5 micrograms per sample, was extracted from PBMCs with Trizol reagent. Naive CD45RAhigh/CD27high T cell percentages were measured by flow cytometry on a PBMC aliquot from every donor. The same data also went into a second study, on T cells of mothers and their children. The second investigation adds: Donors were nine systemically healthy Caucasian individuals: three mothers and their six children. cDNA synthesis used all of the extracted RNA, with roughly 1.5 ug of RNA in each 15 ul reaction. Sample barcodes and 2-4 random nucleotides were added via the M1S primer in the second PCR. Over 9 million TCR beta CDR3 reads came from each mother, compared with a few million reads from each child. Thymic selection similarly shapes TCR recombination output in related and unrelated pairs, with minor effect from inherited differences. Normalized repertoire overlap was always found to be slightly, but never significantly, higher in related mother-child pairs than in unrelated mother-child pairs. No persistent microchimeric T cell clones were detected, at a sensitivity of roughly 100 clones per million clonotypes. In the study, deep NGS was used to compare the TCR beta repertoires of mothers and children, and features distinguishing related mother-child pairs from unrelated individuals were sought. On average, the children were roughly 11 +/- 4 years old, while the mothers were about 40 +/- 4 years old. After adapters were ligated using NEBNext reagents, the libraries underwent 100+100 nt paired-end sequencing on an Illumina HiSeq 2000. To prevent cross-contamination, the mother and child libraries were prepared a month apart and were sequenced in separate runs. Between about 500,000 and 2,100,000 distinct TCR beta clonotypes were identified per donor. Naive TCR beta clonotypes were estimated from low-frequency clonotypes matched to each donor's FACS-determined naive share, without sorting.

Sequenced sample: blood. The TCR comes from a girl aged 2 to 9 in good health. The chain employs TRBV20-1 and TRBJ2-5; the D gene is unclear. The CDR3 sequence is CSARDGSRETQYF. At the DNA level, the sequence is TGCAGTGCTAGAGATGGGTCTCGAGAGACCCAGTACTTC.